This paragraph covers one T cell receptor (beta chain) sequence. Source study methods: By means of reference gene primer amplification, nucleated cell counts were estimated. The data were produced by immunoSEQ multiplex PCR, yet TCRdb's version contains in-frame clones alone and is incomplete. V and J calls and clone size are given by that table; D and trimming were obtained from the DNA. The table records roughly 390,000 clones, 85% of them present only once. These data belong to a study of blood T cell repertoires in COVID-19. At the level of the study: Spain, Italy and the United States supplied samples that represented acute and convalescent COVID-19.

V lost 1 base and J lost 3; bases outside the gene matches: 2. CDR3 size: 13 residues. CDR1 is SQVTM and CDR2 is ANQGSEA in the germline V gene. This clonotype was obtained from a young woman with acute or convalescent COVID-19. The source material was peripheral blood. The chain combines TRBV29-1 with TRBJ1-2, with 7 bases lining up with TRBD1. CDR3 coding DNA: TGCAGCGTTGAAGGTACAGGGGACTATGGCTACACCTTC. It codes for CSVEGTGDYGYTF.